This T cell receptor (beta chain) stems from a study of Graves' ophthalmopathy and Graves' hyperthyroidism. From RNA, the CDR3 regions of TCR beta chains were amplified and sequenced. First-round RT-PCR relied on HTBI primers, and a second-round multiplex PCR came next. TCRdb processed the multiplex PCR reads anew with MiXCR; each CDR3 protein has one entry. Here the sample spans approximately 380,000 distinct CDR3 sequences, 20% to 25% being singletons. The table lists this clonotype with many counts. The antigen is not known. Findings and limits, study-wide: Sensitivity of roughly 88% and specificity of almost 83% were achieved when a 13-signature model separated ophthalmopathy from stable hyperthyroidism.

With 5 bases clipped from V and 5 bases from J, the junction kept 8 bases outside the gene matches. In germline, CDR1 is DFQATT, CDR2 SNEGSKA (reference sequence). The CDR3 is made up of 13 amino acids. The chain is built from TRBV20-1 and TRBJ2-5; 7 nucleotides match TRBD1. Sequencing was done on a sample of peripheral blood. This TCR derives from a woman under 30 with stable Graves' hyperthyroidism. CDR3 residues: CSAPTQGIETQYF. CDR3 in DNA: TGCAGTGCTCCGACACAGGGGATTGAGACCCAGTACTTC.